This entry concerns a single TCR beta chain. This sample stems from a study of blood T cell repertoires in COVID-19. Study-level information: Italy, Spain and the United States were the sources of the convalescent and acute COVID-19 samples. Sources were T cells, B-cell-depleted T cells, or PBMCs; the material itself was cDNA or gDNA.

Per the authors' pipeline: Amplified reference gene primers provided the basis for estimating nucleated cell counts. Sequencing used immunoSEQ multiplex PCR; TCRdb keeps in-frame clones, though not all of them. V, J and clone size are taken as reported in that table, and D and trimming were inferred from the DNA itself. The sample shows tens of thousands of clones, over 70% of them seen only once. The CDR3 is 15 amino acids. CDR1 and CDR2 from the germline V gene are SGHTA and FQGNSA. Trimming removed 6 bases from V and 7 bases from J; junction bases left unmatched: 7. V usage is TRBV7-2 and J usage is TRBJ1-6; TRBD1 matches at 9 bases. The sample comprised peripheral blood. This clonotype was sampled from a human donor in a cohort sampled during active COVID-19. DNA of the CDR3: TGTGCCAGCAGGTCTGGGGGACAGGGAAATTCACCCCTCCACTTT. It translates to CASRSGGQGNSPLHF.